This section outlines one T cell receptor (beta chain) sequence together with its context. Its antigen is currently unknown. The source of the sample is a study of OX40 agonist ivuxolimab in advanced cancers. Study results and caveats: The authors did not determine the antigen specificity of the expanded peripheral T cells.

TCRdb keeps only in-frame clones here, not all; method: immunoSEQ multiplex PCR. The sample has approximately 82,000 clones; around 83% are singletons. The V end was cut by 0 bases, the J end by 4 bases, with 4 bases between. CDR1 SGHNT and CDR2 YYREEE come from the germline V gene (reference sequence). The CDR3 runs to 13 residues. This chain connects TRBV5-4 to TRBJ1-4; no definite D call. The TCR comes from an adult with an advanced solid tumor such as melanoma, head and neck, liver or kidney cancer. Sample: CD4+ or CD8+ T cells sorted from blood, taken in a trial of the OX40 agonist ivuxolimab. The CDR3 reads CASSLADNEKLFF. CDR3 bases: TGTGCCAGCAGCTTGGCCGATAATGAAAAACTGTTTTTT. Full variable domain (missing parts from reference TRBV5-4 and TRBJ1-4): ETGVTQSPTHLIKTRGQQVTLRCSSQSGHNTVSWYQQALGQGPQFIFQYYREEENGRGNFPPRFSGLQFPNYSSELNVNALELDDSALYLCASSLADNEKLFFGSGTQLSVL.